The 12 T cell receptor beta chains listed next were all sequenced from one sample in a study of cytomegalovirus exposure and HLA in healthy donors. The PCR used 60 Vbeta and 13 Jbeta primers. Measured with immunoSEQ multiplex PCR; TCRdb has only the in-frame clones, and not every one. Here the sample spans roughly 58,000 clones, roughly 80% being singletons. Sequenced input: PBMCs. The receptors shown here come from a woman aged 40 to 49 in good health and CMV-seronegative.

The rearrangement links TRBV19 to TRBJ2-7; 7 bases agree with TRBD1. The CDR3 sequence is 15 residues long. In germline, CDR1 is LNHDA, CDR2 SQIVND (reference sequence). With 3 bases clipped from V and 6 bases from J, the junction kept 11 bases outside the gene matches. This chain's CDR3 is CASSMEPGQLFEQYF. The CDR3 region has the DNA TGTGCCAGTAGTATGGAACCGGGACAGCTGTTCGAGCAGTACTTC.

The V call is TRBV4-1, the J call TRBJ2-7; 8 positions match TRBD1. Germline CDR1 is MGHRA and CDR2 is YSYEKL. The CDR3 covers 16 residues. V shed 1 base and J 3 bases; nucleotides not matched to a gene: 8. This CDR3 is CASSQGEGTGSYEQYF. CDR3 coding DNA: TGCGCCAGCAGCCAAGGGGAAGGGACAGGTAGCTACGAGCAGTACTTC.

The rearrangement links TRBV12-5 to TRBJ1-1; D call uncertain. The CDR3 consists of 13 residues. Deletions cut 3 bases from V and 4 bases from J, with 9 bases between. Germline V gene lookup returns CDR1 LGHNT and CDR2 FRNRAP. CDR3 nucleotide sequence: TGTGCTAGTGGTTTATCTGGAGGCACTGAAGCTTTCTTT. Translation gives CASGLSGGTEAFF.

The rearrangement links TRBV19 to TRBJ2-3; no clear D gene. The V gene lost 5 bases and the J gene lost 0 bases, with 6 bases spanning the gap. Germline V gene data show CDR1 as LNHDA and CDR2 as SQIVND (reference sequence). The CDR3 runs to 13 residues. Here the CDR3 reads CASSPTSTDTQYF. The CDR3, as DNA: TGTGCCAGTAGTCCTACTAGCACAGATACGCAGTATTTT.

The V call is TRBV2, the J call TRBJ1-1; tentatively, D is TRBD1 (5 bases). Between the trimmed V and J ends, which lost 8 bases and 0 bases, there was a span of 13 bases. Per germline, CDR1 SNHLY and CDR2 FYNNEI. This CDR3 comprises 14 residues. CDR3 DNA sequence: TGTGCCAGCGGTAAACAGGCACTGAACACTGAAGCTTTCTTT. Translated: CASGKQALNTEAFF.

The V call is TRBV7-9, the J call TRBJ1-2, with 10 bases lining up with TRBD1. The germline CDR1 and CDR2 sequences are SEHNR and FQNEAQ (reference sequence). The V and J ends lost 5 bases and 6 bases, in that order; junction bases with no gene match: 9. This CDR3 is built from 15 residues. CDR3 nucleotides: TGTGCCAGCAGCCATGGGACAGGGGAGAGGAATGGCTACACCTTC. The encoded protein is CASSHGTGERNGYTF. The full variable domain, rest sourced from reference TRBV7-9 and TRBJ1-2, is DTGVSQNPRHKITKRGQNVTFRCDPISEHNRLYWYRQTLGQGPEFLTYFQNEAQLEKSRLLSDRFSAERPKGSFSTLEIQRTEQGDSAMYLCASSHGTGERNGYTFGSGTRLTVV.

The chain is built from TRBV10-3 and TRBJ2-5, with 10 bases matching TRBD1. There are 16 residues in the CDR3. V trimming: 3 bases; J trimming: 5 bases; junction bases outside the gene matches: 9. Germline V gene data show CDR1 as ENHRY and CDR2 as SYGVKD. The CDR3 loop reads CAISESGTGVRETQYF. The CDR3 nucleotides read TGTGCCATCAGTGAATCCGGGACAGGGGTAAGGGAGACCCAGTACTTC.

The chain recombines TRBV6-4 with TRBJ2-1, with 15 bases identical to TRBD2. The germline V gene has CDR1 MRHNA and CDR2 SNTAGT. This CDR3 has 16 amino acids. Trimming removed 5 bases from V and 8 bases from J; junction bases left unmatched: 7. The CDR3 bases are TGTGCCAGCAGTAAGGGACTAGCGGGAGGAATCGATGAGCAGTTCTTC. It translates to CASSKGLAGGIDEQFF.

DNA of the CDR3: TGTGCCATCAGGGGGGGGAGCACAGATACGCAGTATTTT. As protein: CAIRGGSTDTQYF. The chain uses TRBV10-3 and TRBJ2-3, with 7 bases lining up with TRBD2. In germline, CDR1 is ENHRY, CDR2 SYGVKD. The CDR3 is 13 residues long. V gave up 6 bases and J gave up 0 bases; unmatched junction bases: 0.

Details on this clone: Compared with germline, one end of the junction differs, possibly owing to a read error. The gene calls are TRBV7-9 and TRBJ2-5, with D perhaps matching TRBD2 (6 bases). The CDR3 has 16 residues. Looked up from germline, CDR1 is SEHNR and CDR2 is FQNEAQ (reference sequence). The CDR3 DNA is TGTTCCAGCAGCTTATCCACCGGCGGGGTAAAAGAGACCCAGTACTTC. It codes for CSSSLSTGGVKETQYF.

The V call is TRBV19, the J call TRBJ1-2; 9 nucleotides agree with TRBD1. Germline CDR1 is LNHDA and CDR2 is SQIVND (reference sequence). The CDR3 runs 17 residues. V dropped 4 bases and J dropped 0; count of bases not matched to a gene: 9. The CDR3 spells CASSNPGQGASNYGYTF. The CDR3 nucleotides read TGTGCCAGTAGTAATCCGGGACAGGGAGCTTCTAACTATGGCTACACCTTC. Based on the CDR3 plus reference TRBV19 and TRBJ1-2, the full variable domain is DGGITQSPKYLFRKEGQNVTLSCEQNLNHDAMYWYRQDPGQGLRLIYYSQIVNDFQKGDIAEGYSVSREKKESFPLTVTSAQKNPTAFYLCASSNPGQGASNYGYTFGSGTRLTVV.

The chain employs TRBV4-3 and TRBJ1-4; no firm D call. V gave up 1 base and J gave up 6 bases, with 15 bases separating them. Germline V gene sequence: CDR1 LGHNA, CDR2 YSLEER. The CDR3 has 16 amino acids. The CDR3 coding sequence is TGCGCCAGCAGCCAAGGACACTCCGGCTTGGATGAAAAACTGTTTTTT. Its translation is CASSQGHSGLDEKLFF.